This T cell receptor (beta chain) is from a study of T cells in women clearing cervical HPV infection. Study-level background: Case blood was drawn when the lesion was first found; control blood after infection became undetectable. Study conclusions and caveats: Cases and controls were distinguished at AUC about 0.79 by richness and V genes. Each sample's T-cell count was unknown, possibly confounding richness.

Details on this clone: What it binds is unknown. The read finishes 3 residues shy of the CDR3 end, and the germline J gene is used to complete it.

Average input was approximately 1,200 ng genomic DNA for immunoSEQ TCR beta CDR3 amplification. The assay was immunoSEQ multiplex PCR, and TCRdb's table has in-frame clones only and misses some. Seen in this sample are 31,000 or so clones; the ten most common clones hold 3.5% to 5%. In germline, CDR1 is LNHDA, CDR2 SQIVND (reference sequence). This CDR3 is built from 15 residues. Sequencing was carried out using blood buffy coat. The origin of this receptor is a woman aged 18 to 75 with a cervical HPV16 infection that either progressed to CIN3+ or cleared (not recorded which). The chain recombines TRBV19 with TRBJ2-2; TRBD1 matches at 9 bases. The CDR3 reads CASSTGTGTNEKLFF. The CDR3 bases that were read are TGTGCCAGTAGTACCGGGACAGGGACTAATGAAAAG. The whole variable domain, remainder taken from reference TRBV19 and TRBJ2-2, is DGGITQSPKYLFRKEGQNVTLSCEQNLNHDAMYWYRQDPGQGLRLIYYSQIVNDFQKGDIAEGYSVSREKKESFPLTVTSAQKNPTAFYLCASSTGTGTNEKLFFGEGSRLTVL.